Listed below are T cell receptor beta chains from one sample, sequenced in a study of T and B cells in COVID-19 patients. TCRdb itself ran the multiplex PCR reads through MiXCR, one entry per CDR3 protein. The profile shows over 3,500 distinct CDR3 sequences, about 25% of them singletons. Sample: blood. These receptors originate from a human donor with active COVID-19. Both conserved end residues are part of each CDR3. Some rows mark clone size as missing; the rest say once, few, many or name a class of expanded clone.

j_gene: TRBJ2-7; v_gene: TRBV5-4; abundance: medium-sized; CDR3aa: CASSLEGTGQKQYF
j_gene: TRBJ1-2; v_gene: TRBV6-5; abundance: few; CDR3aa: CASTIGGGQGGYTF
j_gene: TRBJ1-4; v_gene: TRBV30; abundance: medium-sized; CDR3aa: CAWSPFGVGTNEKLFF
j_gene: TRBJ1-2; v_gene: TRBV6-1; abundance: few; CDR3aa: CATLGREDYGYTF
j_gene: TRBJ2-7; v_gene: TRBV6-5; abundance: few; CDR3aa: CASSYSSASGRPYEQYF
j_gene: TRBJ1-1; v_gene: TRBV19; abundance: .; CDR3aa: CASMRIIGTEAFF
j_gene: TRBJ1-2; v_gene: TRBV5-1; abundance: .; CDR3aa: CASSLDSYGYTF
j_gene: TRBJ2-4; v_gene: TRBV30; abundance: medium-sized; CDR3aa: CAWSGQGNIQYF
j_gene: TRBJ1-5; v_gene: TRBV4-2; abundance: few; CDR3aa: CASSLPGDQPQHF
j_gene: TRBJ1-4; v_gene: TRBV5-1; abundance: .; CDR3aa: CASSLEQGAANEKLFF
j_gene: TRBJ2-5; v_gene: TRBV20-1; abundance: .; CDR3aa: CSAPPPWGTGGPSHQETQYF
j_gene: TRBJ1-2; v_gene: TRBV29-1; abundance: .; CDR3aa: CSVGHGQGYGYTF
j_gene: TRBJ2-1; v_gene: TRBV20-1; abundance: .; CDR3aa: CSASASSGRADEQFF
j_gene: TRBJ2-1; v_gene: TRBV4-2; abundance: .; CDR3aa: CASTGTGNYNEQFF
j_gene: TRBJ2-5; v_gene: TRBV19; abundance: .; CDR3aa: CASSGSGTQYF
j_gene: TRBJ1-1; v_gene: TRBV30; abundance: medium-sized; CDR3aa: CAWSAGTGIKAFF
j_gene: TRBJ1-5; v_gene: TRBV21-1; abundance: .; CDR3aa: CASYLKGTGFWSNQPQHF
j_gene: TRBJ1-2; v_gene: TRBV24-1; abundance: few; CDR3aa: CATRLTGGQANYGYTF
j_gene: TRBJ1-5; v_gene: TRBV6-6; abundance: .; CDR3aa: CASSLTGQNQPQHF
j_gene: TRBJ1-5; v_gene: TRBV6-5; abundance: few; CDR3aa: CASRRTPGGNQPQHF
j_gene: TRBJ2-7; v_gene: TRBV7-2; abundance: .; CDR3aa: CASSLDGGARYEQYF
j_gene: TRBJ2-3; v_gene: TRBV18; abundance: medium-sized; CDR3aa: CASSLWTSGSTDTQYF
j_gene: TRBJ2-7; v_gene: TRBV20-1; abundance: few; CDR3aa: CSAATSYEQYF
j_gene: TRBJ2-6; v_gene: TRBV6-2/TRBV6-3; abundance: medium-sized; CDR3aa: CASSLTGAANVLTF